These 9 T cell receptor beta chains were sequenced from one sample in a study of graft-versus-host responses after intestinal transplantation. The method was immunoSEQ multiplex PCR; TCRdb's version includes in-frame clones alone and lacks a portion of them. The table lists nearly 9,000 clones, roughly a quarter of them singletons. The authors combined approximately 200,000 CFSE-labeled responder cells with approximately 200,000 irradiated, violet-dye-labeled stimulator cells in plates. The sample in question was alloreactive CD8+ T cells from a mixed lymphocyte reaction culture, obtained before transplantation. Subset indicated: CFSE-low proliferating T cells sorted from roughly 6-day pre-transplant mixed lymphocyte reaction (GvH or HvG direction). Receptors originate from a human patient who was an organ donor for intestinal transplantation.

Details on this clone: An end of the junction does not agree with germline; a read error may underlie this. The chain carries TRBV11-2 and TRBJ1-2; D unclear. This CDR3 is built from 14 residues. Per germline, CDR1 SGHAT and CDR2 FQNNGV. The CDR3 protein is CASSQDVGNYGYTF. DNA of the CDR3: TGCGCCAGCAGCCAAGACGTGGGTAACTATGGCTACACCTTC.

The genes are TRBV7-8 and TRBJ1-2; D not resolved. V was clipped by 5 bases and J by 4 bases, with 23 bases between them. This CDR3 region has 17 residues. The germline CDR1 and CDR2 sequences are SGHVS and FQNEAQ. The CDR3 DNA is TGTGCCAGCAGCGTTGAAGTGCTTACCCGAAAGACCTATGGCTACACCTTC. It encodes CASSVEVLTRKTYGYTF.

On this clone itself: A much more abundant neighbour one base away suggests this may be a read error. This chain connects TRBV7-8 to TRBJ2-7; D unclear. Germline CDR1 is SGHVS and CDR2 is FQNEAQ. The ends were cut back, 5 bases at V and 1 base at J, with 15 bases in the middle. The CDR3 length is 15 residues. The CDR3 region has the DNA TGTGCCAGCAGCGTGTCTCCGGAGAAATCCTACGAGCAGTACTTC. It specifies CASSVSPEKSYEQYF. Based on the CDR3 plus reference TRBV7-8 and TRBJ2-7, the full variable domain is GAGVSQSPRYKVAKRGQDVALRCDPISGHVSLFWYQQALGQGPEFLTYFQNEAQLDKSGLPSDRFFAERPEGSVSTLKIQRTQQEDSAVYLCASSVSPEKSYEQYFGPGTRLTVT.

For this clone: This may come from a read error, since a much larger clone is one base off. The chain couples TRBV4-1 to TRBJ2-7; D not certain. Germline V gene data show CDR1 as MGHRA and CDR2 as YSYEKL. V lost 1 base, J lost 3 bases, and 7 bases lay in between. The length of the CDR3 is 13 residues. CDR3 sequence reads: CASSQVTNYEQYF. Here the CDR3 DNA reads TGCGCCAGCAGCCAAGTGACAAACTACGAGCAGTACTTC.

The chain links TRBV13 to TRBJ2-1, with D possibly being TRBD1 (5 bases). Per germline, CDR1 PRHDT and CDR2 FYEKMQ (reference sequence). This CDR3 is built from 14 residues. The ends were cut back, 2 bases at V and 2 bases at J, with 7 bases in the middle. CDR3 coding DNA: TGTGCCAGCAGCTTACGACAGCCCTACAATGAGCAGTTCTTC. Translation: CASSLRQPYNEQFF. Filled out from reference TRBV13 and TRBJ2-1, the complete variable domain reads AAGVIQSPRHLIKEKRETATLKCYPIPRHDTVYWYQQGPGQDPQFLISFYEKMQSDKGSIPDRFSAQQFSDYHSELNMSSLELGDSALYFCASSLRQPYNEQFFGPGTRLTVL.

This clone was counted only a few times. A much larger clone differs by one base, so this may be a read error. V gene TRBV4-2 combines with J gene TRBJ2-5, with a weak D call TRBD2 (6 bases). CDR1 is LGHNA, CDR2 YNFKEQ, per germline. V was shortened by 1 base and J by 6 bases, with 9 bases between the two germline ends. The CDR3 runs to 13 residues. CDR3 in DNA: TGTGCCAGCAGCCAAGCCGGGAGCCAGACCCAGTACTTC. This encodes CASSQAGSQTQYF.

The J gene is TRBJ2-1, the V gene TRBV19; either TRBD1 or TRBD2 may fit D (5 bases each). The CDR3 contains 17 residues. Germline lookup yields CDR1 LNHDA and CDR2 SQIVND (reference sequence). V was shortened by 1 base and J by 4 bases, with 17 bases between the two germline ends. CDR3 sequence reads: CASSIGPGTRRYNEQFF. The CDR3 DNA sequence: TGTGCCAGTAGTATAGGCCCCGGGACCCGAAGGTACAATGAGCAGTTCTTC.

This clone was observed at least ten times. The rearrangement links TRBV4-3 to TRBJ2-7; TRBD2 is a possible D gene (6 bases). The CDR3 extends over 15 amino acids. CDR1 is LGHNA and CDR2 is YSLEER in the germline V gene. Trimming pared 0 bases from V and 3 bases from J, leaving 12 bases between. For the CDR3, the DNA is TGCGCCAGCAGCCAAGAGCGGGTGGGGGGCTACGAGCAGTACTTC. This translates into CASSQERVGGYEQYF.

The chain couples TRBV5-1 to TRBJ2-3; 9 bases line up with TRBD1. Germline assignment: CDR1 SGHRS and CDR2 YFSETQ. V trimming: 4 bases; J trimming: 0 bases; junction bases outside the gene matches: 12. The CDR3 consists of 18 residues. The CDR3 coding sequence is TGCGCCAGCAGCGCGGGGGACAGGGAAGTCCTTAGCACAGATACGCAGTATTTT. Amino acids: CASSAGDREVLSTDTQYF.